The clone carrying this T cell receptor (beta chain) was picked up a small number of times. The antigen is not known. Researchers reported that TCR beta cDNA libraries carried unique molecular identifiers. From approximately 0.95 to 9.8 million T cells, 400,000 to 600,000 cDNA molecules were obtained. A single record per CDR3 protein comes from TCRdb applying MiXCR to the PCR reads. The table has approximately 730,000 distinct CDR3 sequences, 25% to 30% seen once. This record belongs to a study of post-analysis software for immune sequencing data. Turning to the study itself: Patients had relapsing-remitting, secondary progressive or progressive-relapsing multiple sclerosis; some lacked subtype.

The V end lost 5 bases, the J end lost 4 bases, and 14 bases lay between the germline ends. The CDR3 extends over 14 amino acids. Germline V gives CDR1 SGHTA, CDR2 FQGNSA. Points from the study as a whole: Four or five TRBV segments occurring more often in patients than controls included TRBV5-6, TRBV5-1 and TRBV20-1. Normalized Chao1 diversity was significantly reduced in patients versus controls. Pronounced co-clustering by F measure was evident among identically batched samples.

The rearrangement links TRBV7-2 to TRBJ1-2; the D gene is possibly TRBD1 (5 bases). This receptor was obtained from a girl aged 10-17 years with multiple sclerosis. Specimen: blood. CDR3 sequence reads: CASSLDSRSYGYTF. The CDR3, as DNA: TGTGCCAGCAGCCTCGACAGCCGTTCCTATGGCTACACCTTC.